Following are 26 T cell receptor beta chains from one sample sequenced in a study of cytomegalovirus exposure and HLA in healthy donors. 13 Jbeta primers and 60 Vbeta primers were used for the PCR. Assay used: immunoSEQ multiplex PCR; TCRdb lists only in-frame clones, some missing. The sample lists around 150,000 clones, nearly 90% occurring once. Sequencing was performed on PBMCs. The receptors stem from a woman aged 40-49 years in good health and CMV-seronegative.

The chain joins TRBV5-1 to TRBJ2-1; 7 positions match TRBD1. CDR3 length equals 15 residues. The germline CDR1 and CDR2 sequences are SGHRS and YFSETQ. V was clipped by 0 bases and J by 10 bases; unmatched bases: 10. This CDR3 is CASSLGLGGAGEQFF. As DNA, the CDR3 is TGCGCCAGCAGCTTGGGGTTAGGGGGCGCGGGCGAGCAGTTCTTC.

The chain links TRBV28 to TRBJ2-1; the D gene is possibly TRBD1 (6 bases). V was clipped by 7 bases and J by 6 bases, with 19 bases between them. The CDR3 length is 15 residues. Germline CDR1 and CDR2: MDHEN and SYDVKM. CDR3 nucleotide sequence: TGTGCCAGCACTCCCAGGGGACACCCCTTCAATGAGCAGTTCTTC. Amino acid sequence: CASTPRGHPFNEQFF.

The V gene is TRBV5-1, the J gene TRBJ2-1; 9 positions match TRBD2. In germline, CDR1 is SGHRS, CDR2 YFSETQ. The V segment lost 2 bases and the J segment 5 bases; nucleotides outside the gene matches: 5. The CDR3 has 15 amino acids. In DNA, the CDR3 is TGCGCCAGCAGCTTCGGGACTAGCAGCCACAATGAGCAGTTCTTC. Its protein is CASSFGTSSHNEQFF.

The chain joins TRBV9 to TRBJ2-1; TRBD2 is a possible D gene (6 bases). V was clipped by 2 bases and J by 5 bases, with 14 bases between them. The CDR3 loop spans 15 amino acids. Germline CDR1 is SGDLS and CDR2 is YYNGEE. Here the CDR3 DNA reads TGTGCCAGCAGCGTCAGACTAGAAGGACACAATGAGCAGTTCTTC. Protein product: CASSVRLEGHNEQFF. Supplemented by reference TRBV9 and TRBJ2-1, the full variable domain reads DSGVTQTPKHLITATGQRVTLRCSPRSGDLSVYWYQQSLDQGLQFLIQYYNGEERAKGNILERFSAQQFPDLHSELNLSSLELGDSALYFCASSVRLEGHNEQFFGPGTRLTVL.

The gene calls are TRBV6-4 and TRBJ2-1; TRBD2 matches 10 bases. With 5 bases clipped from V and 2 bases from J, the junction kept 3 bases outside the gene matches. The CDR3 runs 15 residues. Germline-derived CDR1 and CDR2 are MRHNA and SNTAGT. CDR3 region: CASSPLAGAYNEQFF. DNA for the CDR3: TGTGCCAGCAGTCCCCTAGCGGGGGCCTACAATGAGCAGTTCTTC.

The J gene is TRBJ2-3, the V gene TRBV5-6; TRBD2 agrees at 12 bases. V lost 5 bases to trimming and J lost 4 bases; unmatched junction nucleotides: 11. Germline CDR1 and CDR2: SGHDT and YYEEEE. The CDR3 loop spans 17 amino acids. The CDR3: CASRGLAGQSWADTQYF. CDR3 in DNA: TGTGCCAGCAGGGGACTAGCGGGTCAATCTTGGGCAGATACGCAGTATTTT. Full variable domain (rest looked up from reference TRBV5-6 and TRBJ2-3): DAGVTQSPTHLIKTRGQQVTLRCSPKSGHDTVSWYQQALGQGPQFIFQYYEEEERQRGNFPDRFSGHQFPNYSSELNVNALLLGDSALYLCASRGLAGQSWADTQYFGPGTRLTVL.

J is TRBJ2-1 and V is TRBV5-1; 9 positions agree with TRBD2. Germline V lookup: CDR1 SGHRS, CDR2 YFSETQ. The CDR3 has 16 amino acids. Germline trimming cut 0 bases from V and 0 bases from J; bases unmatched to any gene: 1. CDR3: CASSLVLAGSYNEQFF. CDR3 DNA: TGCGCCAGCAGCTTGGTACTAGCGGGCTCCTACAATGAGCAGTTCTTC.

V and J are TRBV29-1 and TRBJ2-5; D possibly corresponds to TRBD2 (5 bases). Germline lookup yields CDR1 SQVTM and CDR2 ANQGSEA. The CDR3 contains 14 residues. Trimming cost V 0 bases and J 1 base, with 9 bases left between them. The CDR3 DNA sequence: TGCAGCGTTGAAGATCGGGCGGGCCAAGAGACCCAGTACTTC. Protein sequence: CSVEDRAGQETQYF.

This chain connects TRBV4-2 to TRBJ2-4, with TRBD2 identical over 10 bases. Germline V gives CDR1 LGHNA, CDR2 YNFKEQ. The length of the CDR3 is 21 residues. With 0 bases clipped from V and 2 bases from J, the junction kept 16 bases outside the gene matches. Here the CDR3 DNA reads TGTGCCAGCAGCCAAGACCCCAGCGGGAGGGCCACGGTGGTGACCAAAAACATTCAGTACTTC. Translating it yields CASSQDPSGRATVVTKNIQYF.

The V and J genes are TRBV19 and TRBJ1-5; weak D call: TRBD1 (5 bases). V was cut by 7 bases and J by 8 bases, with 15 bases left in between. Germline CDR1 is LNHDA and CDR2 is SQIVND (reference sequence). This CDR3 has 13 amino acids. The CDR3 DNA is TGTGCCAGTACCAGGGAGGGAGTGAAGCCCCAGCATTTT. Its protein product is CASTREGVKPQHF.

This clone has only one observation. This chain uses TRBV6-5 with TRBJ2-7; perhaps TRBD2 as D (6 bases). Germline values: CDR1 MNHEY, CDR2 SVGAGI. The length of the CDR3 is 13 residues. V was trimmed by 6 bases and J by 5 bases, leaving 14 bases between them. The DNA for the CDR3 is TGTGCCAGCAGCACGACTAGTTTCCACGAGCAGTACTTC. Its protein product is CASSTTSFHEQYF.

The chain couples TRBV10-2 to TRBJ2-1, with 7 bases identical to TRBD2. The CDR3 runs 18 residues. Germline CDR1 reads WSHSY; CDR2 reads SAAADI. Trimming removed 6 bases from V and 2 bases from J; junction bases left unmatched: 16. The CDR3 DNA follows: TGCGCCAGCAGAGAGACTAGCACGTCGGGTTTTCCCTACAATGAGCAGTTCTTC. As protein: CASRETSTSGFPYNEQFF.

V and J are TRBV6-5 and TRBJ1-2; a weak D match, TRBD1 (5 bases). Germline V gene lookup returns CDR1 MNHEY and CDR2 SVGAGI. This CDR3 is built from 16 residues. V gave up 2 bases and J gave up 8 bases, with 21 bases separating them. Here the CDR3 reads CASSYGGGSAYTGYTF. CDR3 DNA: TGTGCCAGCAGTTACGGGGGGGGTTCGGCCTATACCGGCTACACCTTC.

The chain links TRBV7-8 to TRBJ2-7; possibly TRBD2 for D (5 bases). The CDR3 is 15 residues long. Germline values: CDR1 SGHVS, CDR2 FQNEAQ. V lost 5 bases, J lost 0 bases, and 14 bases lay in between. CDR3 sequence: CASSPLDLYSYEQYF. DNA of the CDR3: TGTGCCAGCAGCCCCTTGGACTTGTACTCCTACGAGCAGTACTTC.

With respect to this clone: A read error may account for a junction end that differs from germline. The CDR3 reads CASRVGGSSSGLTRF. The CDR3 nucleotides are TGTGCCAGCAGGGTGGGGGGTAGTTCTTCGGGACTGACGAGGTTT. The chain has TRBV13 and TRBJ2-3; D perhaps matches TRBD2 (6 bases). The CDR3 contains 15 residues. Germline CDR1 is PRHDT and CDR2 is FYEKMQ (reference sequence).

The chain uses TRBV5-1 and TRBJ2-5; 10 bases are shared with TRBD1. The CDR3 covers 16 residues. In germline, CDR1 is SGHRS, CDR2 YFSETQ. V trimming: 0 bases; J trimming: 4 bases; junction bases outside the gene matches: 6. In DNA form, the CDR3 reads TGCGCCAGCAGCTTGGGAGGGACAGGGGCGCGAGAGACCCAGTACTTC. Its protein is CASSLGGTGARETQYF.

This sequence joins TRBV6-1 and TRBJ2-1; D uncertain. Germline V gene lookup returns CDR1 MNHNS and CDR2 SASEGT. The CDR3 spans 13 residues. V dropped 8 bases and J dropped 4 bases, with 12 bases sitting between them. CDR3 DNA sequence: TGTGCCAGCCTTTACTTTTCGTACAATGAGCAGTTCTTC. It encodes CASLYFSYNEQFF.

The gene calls are TRBV27 and TRBJ2-1; D may be TRBD2 (5 bases). CDR1 is MNHEY, CDR2 SMNVEV, per germline (reference sequence). Trimming pared 7 bases from V and 6 bases from J, leaving 7 bases between. This CDR3 region has 11 residues. The DNA for the CDR3 is TGTGCCAGCAACCGGGGCAATGAGCAGTTCTTC. Its protein is CASNRGNEQFF.

With regard to this clone: One end of the junction does not line up with germline, which may come from a read error. CDR3 in amino acids: CASSLVAGTSGLETQYF. The CDR3 nucleotides are TGTGCTAGCAGCTTAGTTGCCGGGACTAGCGGCCTAGAGACCCAGTACTTC. V usage is TRBV7-7 and J usage is TRBJ2-5, with 11 bases identical to TRBD2. Germline-derived CDR1 and CDR2 are SSHAT and FNYEAQ (reference sequence). The CDR3 extends over 17 amino acids.

The chain uses TRBV28 and TRBJ2-7, with TRBD1 matching over 8 bases. This CDR3 spans 17 amino acids. CDR1 is MDHEN and CDR2 is SYDVKM in the germline V gene. V lost 5 bases and J lost 6; bases outside the gene matches: 18. CDR3 DNA: TGTGCCAGCAGTGCTCGCTCCGTGGGACAGGACACTACCGAGCAGTACTTC. It is translated as CASSARSVGQDTTEQYF.

V gene TRBV7-9 combines with J gene TRBJ1-1, with D possibly TRBD1 on 5 matching bases. V was trimmed by 4 bases and J by 4 bases, leaving 13 bases between them. CDR1 is SEHNR and CDR2 is FQNEAQ in the germline V gene (reference sequence). The CDR3 is made up of 14 amino acids. CDR3 in DNA: TGTGCCAGCAGCTCTTATACCGGGGGCACTGAAGCTTTCTTT. It is translated as CASSSYTGGTEAFF. Complete variable domain (other parts from reference TRBV7-9 and TRBJ1-1): DTGVSQNPRHKITKRGQNVTFRCDPISEHNRLYWYRQTLGQGPEFLTYFQNEAQLEKSRLLSDRFSAERPKGSFSTLEIQRTEQGDSAMYLCASSSYTGGTEAFFGQGTRLTVV.

This clone was observed once. The rearrangement links TRBV6-6 to TRBJ1-3; possible D gene TRBD1, 6 bases. The CDR3 runs to 14 residues. Germline CDR1 MNHNY, CDR2 SVGAGI (reference sequence). Trimming took 2 bases from V and 6 from J, leaving 11 bases between them. The DNA of the CDR3 is TGTGCCAGCAGTTACCAGGACAGCAAAAACACCATATATTTT. It codes for CASSYQDSKNTIYF.

This chain connects TRBV27 to TRBJ2-1; no firm D call. The V end lost 2 bases, the J end lost 0 bases, and 11 bases lay between the germline ends. Germline V gene lookup returns CDR1 MNHEY and CDR2 SMNVEV (reference sequence). The CDR3 contains 16 residues. The CDR3 coding sequence is TGTGCCAGCAGTTTACGCGCCTGGAGCTCCTACAATGAGCAGTTCTTC. Translation gives CASSLRAWSSYNEQFF.

V usage is TRBV13 and J usage is TRBJ1-2, with TRBD1 as a possible D gene (5 bases). Trimming left V 0 bases short and J 5 bases short, with 13 bases between. Germline CDR1 and CDR2: PRHDT and FYEKMQ (reference sequence). The CDR3 loop spans 15 amino acids. CDR3 DNA sequence: TGTGCCAGCAGCTTAGGCCGGGGGAGAGATTATGGCTACACCTTC. Its translation: CASSLGRGRDYGYTF. Together with reference TRBV13 and TRBJ1-2, the CDR3 gives the full variable domain: AAGVIQSPRHLIKEKRETATLKCYPIPRHDTVYWYQQGPGQDPQFLISFYEKMQSDKGSIPDRFSAQQFSDYHSELNMSSLELGDSALYFCASSLGRGRDYGYTFGSGTRLTVV.

This clone occurred once. This rearrangement joins TRBV6-1 to TRBJ2-7, with TRBD2 identical over 12 bases. The J segment lost 2 bases and the V segment lost 0 bases, leaving 2 bases of the junction unmatched. CDR3 size: 16 residues. Germline values: CDR1 MNHNS, CDR2 SASEGT. The CDR3 nucleotides are TGTGCCAGCAGTGAAGCCCGGACTAGCGGGGCCTACGAGCAGTACTTC. It codes for CASSEARTSGAYEQYF.

The table lists this clone with a count of one. The CDR3 here is CAWRIGLSNEQFF. The CDR3 nucleotides read TGTGCCTGGAGAATAGGACTGTCGAATGAGCAGTTCTTC. The rearrangement uses TRBV30 and TRBJ2-1; D might be TRBD2 (5 bases). CDR1 is GTSNPN and CDR2 is SVGIG in the germline V gene (reference sequence). Trimming cost V 3 bases and J 7 bases, with 13 bases left between them. This CDR3 has 13 amino acids.